This TCR beta chain was profiled in a study of blood T cell repertoires in COVID-19. In germline, CDR1 is SGHRS, CDR2 YFSETQ. The CDR3 loop spans 14 amino acids. The V and J ends lost 2 bases and 2 bases respectively, with 10 bases between them. On this clone itself: The same CDR3 arises from other DNA sequences in this sample as well.

Per the authors' pipeline: The assay estimated nucleated cells by amplifying reference gene primers. The table came from immunoSEQ multiplex PCR; TCRdb's copy has only in-frame clones and leaves some out. V, J and clone size are those of that table, while D and trimming were read from the DNA. This sample has 190,000 or so clones, with about 89% found just once. The rearrangement uses TRBV5-1 and TRBJ1-1; perhaps TRBD1 as D (5 bases). The material sequenced was peripheral blood. The source is a middle-aged man with acute or convalescent COVID-19. The chain's CDR3 is CASSLPGVNTEAFF. CDR3 coding DNA: TGCGCCAGCAGCTTACCGGGGGTTAACACTGAAGCTTTCTTT. The full variable domain, with the rest looked up from reference TRBV5-1 and TRBJ1-1, is KAGVTQTPRYLIKTRGQQVTLSCSPISGHRSVSWYQQTPGQGLQFLFEYFSETQRNKGNFPGRFSGRQFSNSRSEMNVSTLELGDSALYLCASSLPGVNTEAFFGQGTRLTVV.